Listed here are 5 T cell receptor beta chains from one sample, sequenced in a study of CD4 T cells in relation to SARS-CoV-2 and coronaviruses. The unexposed donors gave CD4+ T cells in about 2011-2018, prior to COVID-19. After about 11 days of culture, CD4+ T cells were isolated. These receptors' antigens are unknown. Profiling relied on immunoSEQ multiplex PCR, and the TCRdb table lists in-frame clones only, not all of them. The data contain about 21,000 clones, around four fifths of them singletons. The sample consisted of CD4+ T cells from PBMCs, cultured in vitro. The receptor set was obtained from a human donor in good health.

This clone was seen more than once but under ten times. The CDR3 sequence is CASSYLPNSNSPLHF. In DNA, the CDR3 is TGTGCCAGCAGTTACCTCCCTAACTCTAATTCACCCCTCCACTTT. The chain has TRBV27 and TRBJ1-6; the D is unclear. The germline gives CDR1 MNHEY, CDR2 SMNVEV (reference sequence). V was clipped by 4 bases and J by 6 bases, with 13 bases between them. This CDR3 comprises 15 residues.

V and J are TRBV30 and TRBJ1-5; D gene uncertain. This CDR3 contains 13 residues. Germline values: CDR1 GTSNPN, CDR2 SVGIG (reference sequence). V lost 7 bases, J lost 0 bases, and 10 bases lay in between. DNA of the CDR3: TGTGCCTTGATGGAGAATAGCAATCAGCCCCAGCATTTT. Its translation is CALMENSNQPQHF. Supplemented by reference TRBV30 and TRBJ1-5, the full variable domain reads SQTIHQWPATLVQPVGSPLSLECTVEGTSNPNLYWYRQAAGRGLQLLFYSVGIGQISSEVPQNLSASRPQDRQFILSSKKLLLSDSGFYLCALMENSNQPQHFGDGTRLSIL.

This clone was detected once. The gene calls are TRBV2 and TRBJ2-3, with D perhaps being TRBD1 or TRBD2 (5 bases each). The CDR3 loop spans 15 amino acids. The germline CDR1 and CDR2 sequences are SNHLY and FYNNEI. The V and J ends lost 6 bases and 2 bases respectively, with 15 bases between them. The CDR3 loop is CASSPGRKTTDTQYF. CDR3 sequence (DNA): TGTGCCAGCAGCCCGGGGCGGAAGACCACAGATACGCAGTATTTT.

This clone was seen more than once but under ten times. The chain links TRBV29-1 to TRBJ2-1, with 12 positions matching TRBD2. CDR3 length: 14 amino acids. With V trimmed by 7 bases and J by 4 bases, 5 bases remained unmatched. Germline values: CDR1 SQVTM, CDR2 ANQGSEA. DNA of the CDR3: TGCAGCGGGATTGGACTAGCGGGGTACAATGAGCAGTTCTTC. This codes for CSGIGLAGYNEQFF.

V usage is TRBV2 and J usage is TRBJ1-5; 9 bases line up with TRBD1. This CDR3 has 14 residues. Germline V gene lookup returns CDR1 SNHLY and CDR2 FYNNEI. V was pared by 5 bases and J by 11 bases, with 10 bases of the junction left unmatched. CDR3 sequence: CASSTDRGPLSQHF. For the CDR3, the DNA is TGTGCCAGCAGTACGGACAGGGGACCGTTATCCCAGCATTTT. The full variable domain, completed using reference TRBV2 and TRBJ1-5, is EPEVTQTPSHQVTQMGQEVILRCVPISNHLYFYWYRQILGQKVEFLVSFYNNEISEKSEIFDDQFSVERPDGSNFTLKIRSTKLEDSAMYFCASSTDRGPLSQHFGDGTRLSIL.